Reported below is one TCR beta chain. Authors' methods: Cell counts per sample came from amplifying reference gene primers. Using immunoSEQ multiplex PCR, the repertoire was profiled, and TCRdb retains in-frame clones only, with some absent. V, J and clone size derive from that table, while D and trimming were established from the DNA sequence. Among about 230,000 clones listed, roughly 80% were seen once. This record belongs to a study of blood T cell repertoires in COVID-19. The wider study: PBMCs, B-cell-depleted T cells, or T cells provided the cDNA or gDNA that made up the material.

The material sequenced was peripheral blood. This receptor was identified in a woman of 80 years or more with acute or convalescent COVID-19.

The CDR3: CASRAGQGAYNEQFF. CDR3 DNA sequence: TGCGCCAGCAGAGCCGGACAGGGGGCCTACAATGAGCAGTTCTTC. The chain has TRBV5-1 and TRBJ2-1; 10 nucleotides line up with TRBD1. The V gene's germline CDR1 is SGHRS and CDR2 YFSETQ. With V trimmed by 5 bases and J by 2 bases, 4 bases remained unmatched. This CDR3 is 15 amino acids long.